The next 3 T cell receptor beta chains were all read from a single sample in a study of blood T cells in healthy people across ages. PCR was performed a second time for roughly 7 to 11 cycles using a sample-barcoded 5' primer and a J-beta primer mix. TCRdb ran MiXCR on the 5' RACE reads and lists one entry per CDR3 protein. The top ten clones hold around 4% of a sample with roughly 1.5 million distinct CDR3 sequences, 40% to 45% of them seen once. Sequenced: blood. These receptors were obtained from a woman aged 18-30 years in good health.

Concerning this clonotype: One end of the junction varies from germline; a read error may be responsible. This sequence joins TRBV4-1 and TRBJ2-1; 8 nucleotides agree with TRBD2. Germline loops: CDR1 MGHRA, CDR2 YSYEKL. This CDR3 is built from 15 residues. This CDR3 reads CAGSRLAPSYNEQFF. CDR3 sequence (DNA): TGCGCCGGCAGCCGACTAGCGCCCTCCTACAATGAGCAGTTCTTC.

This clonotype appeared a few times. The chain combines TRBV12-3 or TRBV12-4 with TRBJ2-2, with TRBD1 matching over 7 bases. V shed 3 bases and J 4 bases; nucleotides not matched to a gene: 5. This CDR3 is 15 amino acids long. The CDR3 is CASSFQGEVTGELFF. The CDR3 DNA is TGTGCCAGCAGTTTTCAGGGGGAAGTCACCGGGGAGCTGTTTTTT.

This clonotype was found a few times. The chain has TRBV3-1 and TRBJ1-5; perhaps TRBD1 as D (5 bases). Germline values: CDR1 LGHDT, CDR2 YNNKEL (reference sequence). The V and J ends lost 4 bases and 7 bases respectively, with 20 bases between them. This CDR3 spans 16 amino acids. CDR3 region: CASSRQGSGGGQPQHF. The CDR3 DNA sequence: TGTGCCAGCAGCCGCCAAGGATCGGGGGGAGGGCAGCCCCAGCATTTT.